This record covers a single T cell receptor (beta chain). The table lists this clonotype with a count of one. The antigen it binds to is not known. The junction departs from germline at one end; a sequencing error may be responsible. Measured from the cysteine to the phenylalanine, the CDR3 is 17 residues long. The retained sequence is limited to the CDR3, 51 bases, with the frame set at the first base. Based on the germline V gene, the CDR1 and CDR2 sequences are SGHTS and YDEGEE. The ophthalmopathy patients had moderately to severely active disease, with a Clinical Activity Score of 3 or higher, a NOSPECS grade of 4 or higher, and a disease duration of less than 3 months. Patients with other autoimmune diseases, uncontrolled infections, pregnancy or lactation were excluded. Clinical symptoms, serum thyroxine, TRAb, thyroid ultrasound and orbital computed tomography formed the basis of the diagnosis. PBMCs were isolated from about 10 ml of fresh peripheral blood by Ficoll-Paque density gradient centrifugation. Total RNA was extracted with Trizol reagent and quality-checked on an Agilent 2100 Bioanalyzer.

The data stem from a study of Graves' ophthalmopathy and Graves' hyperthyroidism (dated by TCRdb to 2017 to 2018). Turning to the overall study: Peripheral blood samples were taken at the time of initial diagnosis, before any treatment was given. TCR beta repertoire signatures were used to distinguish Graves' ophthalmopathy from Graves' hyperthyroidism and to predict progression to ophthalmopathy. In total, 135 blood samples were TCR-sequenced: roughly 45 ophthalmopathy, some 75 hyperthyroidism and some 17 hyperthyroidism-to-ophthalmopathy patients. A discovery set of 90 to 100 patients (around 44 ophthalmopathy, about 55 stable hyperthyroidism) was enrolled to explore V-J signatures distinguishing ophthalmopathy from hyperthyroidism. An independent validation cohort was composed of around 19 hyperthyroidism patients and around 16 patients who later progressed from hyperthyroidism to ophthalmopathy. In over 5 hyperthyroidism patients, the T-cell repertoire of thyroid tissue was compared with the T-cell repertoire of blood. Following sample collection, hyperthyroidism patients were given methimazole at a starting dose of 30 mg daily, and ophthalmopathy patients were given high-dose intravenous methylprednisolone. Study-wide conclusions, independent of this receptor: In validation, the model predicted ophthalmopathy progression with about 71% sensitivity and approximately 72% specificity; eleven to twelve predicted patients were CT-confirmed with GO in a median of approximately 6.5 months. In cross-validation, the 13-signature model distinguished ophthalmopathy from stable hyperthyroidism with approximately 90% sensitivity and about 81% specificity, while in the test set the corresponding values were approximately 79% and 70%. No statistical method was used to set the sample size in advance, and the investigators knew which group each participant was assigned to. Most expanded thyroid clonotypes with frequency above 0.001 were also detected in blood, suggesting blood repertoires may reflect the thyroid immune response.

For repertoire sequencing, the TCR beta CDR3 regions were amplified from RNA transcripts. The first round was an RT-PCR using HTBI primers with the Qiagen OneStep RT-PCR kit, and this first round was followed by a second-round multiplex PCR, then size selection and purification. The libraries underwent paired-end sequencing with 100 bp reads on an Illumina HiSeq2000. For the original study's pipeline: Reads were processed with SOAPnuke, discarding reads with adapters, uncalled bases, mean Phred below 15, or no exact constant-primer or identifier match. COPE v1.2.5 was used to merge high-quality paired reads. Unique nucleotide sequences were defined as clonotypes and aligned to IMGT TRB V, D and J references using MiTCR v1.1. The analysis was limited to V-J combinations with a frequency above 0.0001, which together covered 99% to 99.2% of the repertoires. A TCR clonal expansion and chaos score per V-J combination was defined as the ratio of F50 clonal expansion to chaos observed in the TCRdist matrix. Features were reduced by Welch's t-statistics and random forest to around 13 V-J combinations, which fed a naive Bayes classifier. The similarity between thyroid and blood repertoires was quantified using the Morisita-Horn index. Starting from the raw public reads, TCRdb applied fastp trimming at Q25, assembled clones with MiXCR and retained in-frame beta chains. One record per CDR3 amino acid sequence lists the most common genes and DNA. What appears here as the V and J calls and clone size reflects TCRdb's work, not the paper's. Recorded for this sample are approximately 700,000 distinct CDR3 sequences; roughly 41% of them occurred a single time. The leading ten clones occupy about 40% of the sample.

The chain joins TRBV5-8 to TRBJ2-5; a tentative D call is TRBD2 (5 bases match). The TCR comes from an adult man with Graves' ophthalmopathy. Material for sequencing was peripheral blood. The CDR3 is CASSRSLAGSPQETQYF. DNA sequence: TGCGCCAGCAGCCGTTCACTTGCGGGTAGTCCTCAAGAGACCCAGTACTTC. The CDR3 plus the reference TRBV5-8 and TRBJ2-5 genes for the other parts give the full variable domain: EAGVTQSPTHLIKTRGQQATLRCSPISGHTSVYWYQQALGLGLQFLLWYDEGEERNRGNFPPRFSGRQFPNYSSELNVNALELEDSALYLCASSRSLAGSPQETQYFGPGTRLLVL.